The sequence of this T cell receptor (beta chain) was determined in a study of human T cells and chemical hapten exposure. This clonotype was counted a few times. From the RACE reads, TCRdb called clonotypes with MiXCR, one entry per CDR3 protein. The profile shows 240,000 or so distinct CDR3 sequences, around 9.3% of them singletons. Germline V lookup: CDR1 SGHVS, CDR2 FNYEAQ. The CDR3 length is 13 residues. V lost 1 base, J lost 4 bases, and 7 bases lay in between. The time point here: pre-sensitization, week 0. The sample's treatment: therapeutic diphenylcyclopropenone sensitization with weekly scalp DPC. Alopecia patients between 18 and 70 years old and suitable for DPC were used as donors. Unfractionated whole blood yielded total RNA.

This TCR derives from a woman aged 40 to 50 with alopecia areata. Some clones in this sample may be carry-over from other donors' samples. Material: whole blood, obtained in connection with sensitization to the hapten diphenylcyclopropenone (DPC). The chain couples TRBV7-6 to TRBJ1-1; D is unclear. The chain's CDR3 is CASSLGQSTEAFF. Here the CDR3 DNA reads TGTGCCAGCAGCTTAGGACAATCCACTGAAGCTTTCTTT.